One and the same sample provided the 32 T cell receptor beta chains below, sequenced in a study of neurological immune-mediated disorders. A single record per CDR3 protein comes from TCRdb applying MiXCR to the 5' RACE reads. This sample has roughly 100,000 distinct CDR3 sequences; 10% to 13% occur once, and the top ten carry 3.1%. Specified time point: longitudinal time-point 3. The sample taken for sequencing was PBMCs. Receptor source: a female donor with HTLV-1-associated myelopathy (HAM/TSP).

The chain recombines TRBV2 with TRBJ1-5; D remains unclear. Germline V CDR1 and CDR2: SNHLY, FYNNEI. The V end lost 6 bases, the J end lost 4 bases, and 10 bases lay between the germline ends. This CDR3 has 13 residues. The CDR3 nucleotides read TGTGCCAGCAGGTCGGTCCCGAATCAGCCCCAGCATTTT. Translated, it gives CASRSVPNQPQHF.

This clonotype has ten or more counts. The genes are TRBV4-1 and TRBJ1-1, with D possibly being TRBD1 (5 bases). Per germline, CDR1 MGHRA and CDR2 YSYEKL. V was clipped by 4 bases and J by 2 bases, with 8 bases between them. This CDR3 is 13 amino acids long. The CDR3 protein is CASSRTGNTEAFF. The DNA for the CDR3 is TGCGCCAGCAGCCGCACAGGAAACACTGAAGCTTTCTTT.

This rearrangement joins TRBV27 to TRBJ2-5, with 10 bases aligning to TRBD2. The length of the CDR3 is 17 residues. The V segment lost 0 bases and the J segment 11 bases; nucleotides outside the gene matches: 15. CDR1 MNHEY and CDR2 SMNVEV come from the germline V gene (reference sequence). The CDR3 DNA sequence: TGTGCCAGCAGTTTATCCCCTAGCGGGGGCCCACGAGGCGCTCAGTACTTC. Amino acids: CASSLSPSGGPRGAQYF.

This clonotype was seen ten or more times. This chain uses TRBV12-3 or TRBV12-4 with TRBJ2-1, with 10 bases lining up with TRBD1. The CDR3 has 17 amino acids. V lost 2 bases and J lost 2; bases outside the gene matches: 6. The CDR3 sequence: CASSLQTGTGAYNEQFF. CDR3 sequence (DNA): TGTGCCAGCAGTTTACAGACGGGGACAGGGGCCTACAATGAGCAGTTCTTC.

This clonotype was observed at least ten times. The DNA for the CDR3 is TGTGCCAGCAGCCCCCCCGGGAGCTCCTACAATGAGCAGTTCTTC. It yields the protein CASSPPGSSYNEQFF. The chain recombines TRBV7-9 with TRBJ2-1; tentatively, D is TRBD2 (6 bases). With 5 bases removed from V and 0 bases from J, the gap between germline ends came to 11 bases. Germline values: CDR1 SEHNR, CDR2 FQNEAQ (reference sequence). This CDR3 comprises 15 residues.

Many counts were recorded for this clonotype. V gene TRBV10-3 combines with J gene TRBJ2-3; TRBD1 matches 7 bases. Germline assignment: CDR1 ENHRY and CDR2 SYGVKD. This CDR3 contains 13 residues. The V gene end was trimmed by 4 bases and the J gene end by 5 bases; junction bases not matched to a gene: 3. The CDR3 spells CAISGQGVDTQYF. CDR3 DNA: TGTGCCATCAGTGGGCAGGGGGTAGATACGCAGTATTTT.

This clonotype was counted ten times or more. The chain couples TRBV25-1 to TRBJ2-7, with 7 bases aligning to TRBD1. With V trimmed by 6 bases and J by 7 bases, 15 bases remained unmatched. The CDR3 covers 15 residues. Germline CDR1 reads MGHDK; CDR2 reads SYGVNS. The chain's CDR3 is CASRDHSGQLEEQYF. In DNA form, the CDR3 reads TGTGCCAGCAGAGATCACTCGGGACAGCTGGAGGAGCAGTACTTC.

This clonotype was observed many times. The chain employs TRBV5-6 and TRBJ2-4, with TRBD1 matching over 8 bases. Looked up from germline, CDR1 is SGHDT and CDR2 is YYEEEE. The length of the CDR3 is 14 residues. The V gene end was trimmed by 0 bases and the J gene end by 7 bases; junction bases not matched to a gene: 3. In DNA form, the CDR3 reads TGTGCCAGCAGCTTGGGGCAGGGGGCGAACATTCAGTACTTC. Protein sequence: CASSLGQGANIQYF.

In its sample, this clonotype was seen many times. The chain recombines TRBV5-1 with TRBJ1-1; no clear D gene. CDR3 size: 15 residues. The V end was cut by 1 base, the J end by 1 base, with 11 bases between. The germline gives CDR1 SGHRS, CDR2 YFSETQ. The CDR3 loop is CASSLNGLTNTEAFF. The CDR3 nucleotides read TGCGCCAGCAGCTTGAACGGACTTACGAACACTGAAGCTTTCTTT.

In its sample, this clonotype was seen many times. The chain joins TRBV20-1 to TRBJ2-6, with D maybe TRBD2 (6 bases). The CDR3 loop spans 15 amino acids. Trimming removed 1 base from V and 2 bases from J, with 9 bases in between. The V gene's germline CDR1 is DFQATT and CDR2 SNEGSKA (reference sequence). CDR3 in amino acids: CSARVGGTGANVLTF. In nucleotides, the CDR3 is TGCAGTGCTAGAGTTGGGGGGACTGGGGCCAACGTCCTGACTTTC.

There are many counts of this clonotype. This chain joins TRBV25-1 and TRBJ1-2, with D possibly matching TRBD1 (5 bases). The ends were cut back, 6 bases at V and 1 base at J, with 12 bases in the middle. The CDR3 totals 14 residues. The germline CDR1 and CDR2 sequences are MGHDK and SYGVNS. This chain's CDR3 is CASSGGGLNYGYTF. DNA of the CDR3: TGTGCCAGCAGCGGGGGGGGACTTAACTATGGCTACACCTTC.

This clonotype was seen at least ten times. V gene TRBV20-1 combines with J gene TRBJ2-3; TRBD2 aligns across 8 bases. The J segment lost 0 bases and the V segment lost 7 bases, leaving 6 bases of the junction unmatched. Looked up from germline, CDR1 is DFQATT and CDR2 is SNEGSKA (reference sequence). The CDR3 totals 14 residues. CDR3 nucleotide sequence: TGCAGTGTGGCCGGGGGGGGTAGCACAGATACGCAGTATTTT. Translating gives CSVAGGGSTDTQYF.

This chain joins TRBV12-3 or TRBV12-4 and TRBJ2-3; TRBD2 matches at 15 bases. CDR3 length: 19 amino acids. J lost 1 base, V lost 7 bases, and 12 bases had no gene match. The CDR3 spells CASTGTSGGTFYRTDTQYF. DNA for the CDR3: TGTGCCAGCACTGGGACTAGCGGGGGGACTTTTTATCGCACAGATACGCAGTATTTT.

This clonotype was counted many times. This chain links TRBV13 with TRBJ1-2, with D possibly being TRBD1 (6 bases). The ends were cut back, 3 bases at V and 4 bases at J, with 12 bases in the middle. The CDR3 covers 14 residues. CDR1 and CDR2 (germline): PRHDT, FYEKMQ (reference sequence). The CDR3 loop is CASSLVQGTYGYTF. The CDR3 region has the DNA TGTGCCAGCAGCTTGGTTCAGGGGACCTATGGCTACACCTTC.

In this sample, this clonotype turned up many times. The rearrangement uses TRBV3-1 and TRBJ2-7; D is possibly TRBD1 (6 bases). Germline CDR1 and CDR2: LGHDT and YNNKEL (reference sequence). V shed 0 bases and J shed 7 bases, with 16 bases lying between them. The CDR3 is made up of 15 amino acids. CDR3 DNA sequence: TGTGCCAGCAGCCAAGAACAGGGTCGTTCGGGGGAGCAGTACTTC. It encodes CASSQEQGRSGEQYF.

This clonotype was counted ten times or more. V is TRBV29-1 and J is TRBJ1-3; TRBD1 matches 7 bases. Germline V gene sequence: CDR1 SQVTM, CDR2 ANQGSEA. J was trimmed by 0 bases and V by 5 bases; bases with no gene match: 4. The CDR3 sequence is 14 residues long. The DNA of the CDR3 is TGCAGCGTTTCCAACAGGGGCTCTGGAAACACCATATATTTT. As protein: CSVSNRGSGNTIYF.

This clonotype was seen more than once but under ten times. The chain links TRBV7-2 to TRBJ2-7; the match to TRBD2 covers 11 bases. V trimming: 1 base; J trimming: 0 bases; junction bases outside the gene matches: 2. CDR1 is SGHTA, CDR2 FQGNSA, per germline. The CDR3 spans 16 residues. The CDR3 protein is CASSLGLAGSSYEQYF. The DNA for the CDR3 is TGTGCCAGCAGCTTAGGACTAGCGGGGAGCTCCTACGAGCAGTACTTC.

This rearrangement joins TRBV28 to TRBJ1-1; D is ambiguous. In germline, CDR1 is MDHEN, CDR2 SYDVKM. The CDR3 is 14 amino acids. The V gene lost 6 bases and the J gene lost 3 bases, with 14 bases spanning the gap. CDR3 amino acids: CASSFGRRDTEAFF. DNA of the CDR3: TGTGCCAGCAGCTTCGGACGCCGAGACACTGAAGCTTTCTTT.

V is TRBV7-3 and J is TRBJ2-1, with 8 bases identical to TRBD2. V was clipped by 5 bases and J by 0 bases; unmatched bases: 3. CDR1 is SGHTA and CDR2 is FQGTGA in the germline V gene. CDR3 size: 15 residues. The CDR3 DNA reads TGTGCCAGCAGCCCCCGGGGGGGCTCCTACAATGAGCAGTTCTTC. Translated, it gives CASSPRGGSYNEQFF.

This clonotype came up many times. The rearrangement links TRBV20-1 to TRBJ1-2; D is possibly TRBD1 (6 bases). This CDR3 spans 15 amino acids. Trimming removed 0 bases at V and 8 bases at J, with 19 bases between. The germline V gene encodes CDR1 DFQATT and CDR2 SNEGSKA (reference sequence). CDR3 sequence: CSAREVGGRSMGYTF. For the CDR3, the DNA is TGCAGTGCTAGAGAGGTTGGGGGCCGGAGTATGGGCTACACCTTC.

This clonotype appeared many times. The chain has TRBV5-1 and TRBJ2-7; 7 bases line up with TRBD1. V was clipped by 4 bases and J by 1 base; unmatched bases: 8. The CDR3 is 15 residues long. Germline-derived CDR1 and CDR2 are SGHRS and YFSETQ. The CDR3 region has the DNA TGCGCCAGCAGCCCTCATGGGGACAGATCCTACGAGCAGTACTTC. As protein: CASSPHGDRSYEQYF.

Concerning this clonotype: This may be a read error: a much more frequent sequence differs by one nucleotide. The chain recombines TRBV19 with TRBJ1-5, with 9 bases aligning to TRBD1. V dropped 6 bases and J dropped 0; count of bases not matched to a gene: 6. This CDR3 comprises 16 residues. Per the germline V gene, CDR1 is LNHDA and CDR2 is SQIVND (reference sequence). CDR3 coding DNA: TGTGCCAGTAGCCATCGGGGACAGGGTAGCAATCAGCCCCAGCATTTT. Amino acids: CASSHRGQGSNQPQHF.

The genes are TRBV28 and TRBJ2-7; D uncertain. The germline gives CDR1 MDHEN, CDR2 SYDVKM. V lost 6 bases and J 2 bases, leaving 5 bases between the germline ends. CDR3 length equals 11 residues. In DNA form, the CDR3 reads TGTGCCAGCAGGAGCCCCTACGAGCAGTACTTC. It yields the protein CASRSPYEQYF.

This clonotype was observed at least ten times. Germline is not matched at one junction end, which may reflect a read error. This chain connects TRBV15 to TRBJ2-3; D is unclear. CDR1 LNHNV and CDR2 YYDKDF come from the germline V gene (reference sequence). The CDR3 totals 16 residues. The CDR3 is CATSRAPKQGTDTQYF. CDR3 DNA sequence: TGTGCTACCAGCAGAGCCCCGAAGCAAGGGACAGATACGCAGTATTTT.

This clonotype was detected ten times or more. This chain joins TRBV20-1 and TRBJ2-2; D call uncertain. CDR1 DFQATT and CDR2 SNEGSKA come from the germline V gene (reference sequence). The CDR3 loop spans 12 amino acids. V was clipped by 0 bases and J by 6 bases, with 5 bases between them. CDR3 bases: TGCAGTGCTAGAGATGAGGCCGGGGAGCTGTTTTTT. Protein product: CSARDEAGELFF.

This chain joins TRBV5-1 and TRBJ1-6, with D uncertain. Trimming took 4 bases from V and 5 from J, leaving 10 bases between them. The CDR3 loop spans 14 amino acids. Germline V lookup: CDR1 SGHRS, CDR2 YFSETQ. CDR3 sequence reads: CASSDGNNNSPLHF. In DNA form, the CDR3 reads TGCGCCAGCAGCGACGGAAACAATAATTCACCCCTCCACTTT.

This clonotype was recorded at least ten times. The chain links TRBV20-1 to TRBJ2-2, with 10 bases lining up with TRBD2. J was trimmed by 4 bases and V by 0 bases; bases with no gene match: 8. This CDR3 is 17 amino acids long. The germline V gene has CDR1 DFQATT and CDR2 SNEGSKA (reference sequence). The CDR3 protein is CSARDPSGGVGTGELFF. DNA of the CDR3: TGCAGTGCTAGAGACCCAAGCGGGGGGGTTGGCACCGGGGAGCTGTTTTTT.

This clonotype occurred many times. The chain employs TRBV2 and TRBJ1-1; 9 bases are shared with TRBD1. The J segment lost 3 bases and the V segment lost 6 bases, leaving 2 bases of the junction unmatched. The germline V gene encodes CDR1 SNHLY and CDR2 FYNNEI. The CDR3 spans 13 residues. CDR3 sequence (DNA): TGTGCCAGCAGGTGGACAGGGGACACTGAAGCTTTCTTT. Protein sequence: CASRWTGDTEAFF.

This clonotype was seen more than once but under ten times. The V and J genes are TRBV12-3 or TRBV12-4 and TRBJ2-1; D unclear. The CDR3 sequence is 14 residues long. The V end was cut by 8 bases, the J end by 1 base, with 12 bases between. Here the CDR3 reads CASGSYSSYNEQFF. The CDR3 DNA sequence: TGTGCCAGCGGTTCCTACAGTTCCTACAATGAGCAGTTCTTC.

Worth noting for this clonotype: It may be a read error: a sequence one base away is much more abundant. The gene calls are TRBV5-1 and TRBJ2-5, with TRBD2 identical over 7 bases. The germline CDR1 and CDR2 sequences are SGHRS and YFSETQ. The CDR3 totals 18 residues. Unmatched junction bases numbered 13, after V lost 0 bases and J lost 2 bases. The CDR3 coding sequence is TGCGCCAGCAGCTTGGCCTCAGGTAGCGGGTGGCAACAAGAGACCCAGTACTTC. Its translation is CASSLASGSGWQQETQYF.

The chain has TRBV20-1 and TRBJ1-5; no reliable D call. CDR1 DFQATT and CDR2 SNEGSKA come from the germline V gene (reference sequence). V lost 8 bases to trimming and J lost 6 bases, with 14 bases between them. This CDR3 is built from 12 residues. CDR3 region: CSFWREAQPQHF. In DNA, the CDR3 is TGCAGTTTTTGGAGGGAGGCTCAGCCCCAGCATTTT.

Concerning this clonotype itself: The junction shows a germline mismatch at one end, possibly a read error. The CDR3 sequence is CSSSEPGIETQYF. CDR3 in DNA: TGCTCCAGCAGTGAACCCGGGATTGAGACCCAGTACTTC. This chain connects TRBV2 to TRBJ2-5; D may be TRBD2 (5 bases). In germline, CDR1 is SNHLY, CDR2 FYNNEI. This CDR3 has 13 residues.